Included here is one T cell receptor (beta chain) sequence, with context. Trimming removed 5 bases at V and 0 bases at J, with 10 bases between. Germline V CDR1 and CDR2: SGHRS, YFSETQ. CDR3 length: 14 amino acids. The entry originates in a study of T cells in Graves' hyperthyroidism and ophthalmopathy. For the study at large: The initial diagnosis was the point when peripheral blood was collected, ahead of any treatment.

Enrolled ophthalmopathy patients presented with a Clinical Activity Score of at least 3, a NOSPECS grade of at least 4, and disease duration under 3 months. Extraction of PBMCs used roughly 9.3 ml of fresh peripheral blood. Amplified regions were TCR beta CDR3 sequences from RNA transcripts. HTBI primers were employed in a first-round RT-PCR of the TCR CDR3. TCRdb reprocessed the multiplex PCR reads via MiXCR and lists one record per CDR3 protein. The table has approximately 380,000 distinct CDR3 sequences, about 18% seen once. Sample: blood. The origin of this receptor is a man aged 18 to 30 with Graves' ophthalmopathy. The chain uses TRBV5-1 and TRBJ2-3; D uncertain. The CDR3 here is CASRNFPSTDTQYF. Written as DNA, the CDR3 is TGCGCCAGCAGGAACTTCCCGAGCACAGATACGCAGTATTTT.